This T cell receptor beta chain was recovered during a study of radiotherapy plus CTLA-4 blockade in lung cancer. This clone has at least ten counts. As yet, its antigen is unknown. Receiving focal radiation plus CTLA-4 blockade with ipilimumab were patients who had chemo-refractory metastatic non-small-cell lung cancer. Clones were read by immunoSEQ multiplex PCR, and TCRdb kept only the in-frame ones, dropping some. The sample records about 83,000 clones, roughly 79% being singletons. Broader study findings: Early blood T cell clone dynamics, with interferon-beta, were reported to best predict response. Tumor-derived TCR clones expanded in blood after radiotherapy plus ipilimumab.

The V gene end was trimmed by 0 bases and the J gene end by 13 bases; junction bases not matched to a gene: 5. The CDR3 spans 14 residues. Germline V gene sequence: CDR1 SGHDT, CDR2 YYEEEE. This specimen consisted of peripheral blood, obtained from a patient treated with radiotherapy plus ipilimumab. The chain is built from TRBV5-6 and TRBJ2-1; TRBD2 matches 12 bases. This receptor was obtained from a human donor with non-small cell lung cancer who had a partial response to radiotherapy plus ipilimumab. Some clones in this sample may be carry-over from other donors' samples. The DNA of the CDR3 is TGTGCCAGCAGCTTGGAACTAGCGGGGGGACCCCAGTTCTTC. Translated, it gives CASSLELAGGPQFF.